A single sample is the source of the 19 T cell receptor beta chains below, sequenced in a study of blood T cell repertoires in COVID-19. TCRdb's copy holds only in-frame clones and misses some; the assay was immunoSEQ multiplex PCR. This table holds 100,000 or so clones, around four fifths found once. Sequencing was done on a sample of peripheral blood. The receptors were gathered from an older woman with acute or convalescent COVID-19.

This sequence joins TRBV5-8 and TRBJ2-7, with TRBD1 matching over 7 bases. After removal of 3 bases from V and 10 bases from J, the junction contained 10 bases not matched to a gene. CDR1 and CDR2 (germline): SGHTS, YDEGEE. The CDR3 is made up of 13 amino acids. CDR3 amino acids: CASSSPGQSLQYV. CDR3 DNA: TGTGCCAGCAGCTCCCCGGGACAGTCATTACAGTACGTC.

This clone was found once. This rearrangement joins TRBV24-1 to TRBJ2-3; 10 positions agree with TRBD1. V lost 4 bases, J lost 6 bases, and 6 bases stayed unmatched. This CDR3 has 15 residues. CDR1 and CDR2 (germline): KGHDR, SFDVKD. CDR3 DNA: TGTGCCACCAGTGACGGACAGGGGGACAGGGATACGCAGTATTTT. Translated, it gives CATSDGQGDRDTQYF.

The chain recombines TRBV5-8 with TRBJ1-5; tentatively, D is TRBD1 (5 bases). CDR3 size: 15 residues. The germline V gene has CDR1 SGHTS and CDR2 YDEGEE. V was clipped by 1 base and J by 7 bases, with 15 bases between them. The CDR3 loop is CASSLSGQGSQPQHF. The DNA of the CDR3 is TGTGCCAGCAGCTTGTCAGGTCAGGGCTCCCAGCCCCAGCATTTT.

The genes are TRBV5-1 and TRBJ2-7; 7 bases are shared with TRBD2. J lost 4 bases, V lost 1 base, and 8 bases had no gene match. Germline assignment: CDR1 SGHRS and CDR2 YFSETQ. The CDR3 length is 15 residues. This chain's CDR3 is CASSLSDGGIYEQYF. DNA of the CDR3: TGCGCCAGCAGCTTGAGCGACGGGGGGATTTACGAGCAGTACTTC.

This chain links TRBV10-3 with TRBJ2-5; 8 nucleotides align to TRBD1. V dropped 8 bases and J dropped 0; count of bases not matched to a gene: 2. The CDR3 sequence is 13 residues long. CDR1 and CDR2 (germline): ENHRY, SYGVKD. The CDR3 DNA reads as TGTGCCATCGCGACAGGGGACCAAGAGACCCAGTACTTC. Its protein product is CAIATGDQETQYF.

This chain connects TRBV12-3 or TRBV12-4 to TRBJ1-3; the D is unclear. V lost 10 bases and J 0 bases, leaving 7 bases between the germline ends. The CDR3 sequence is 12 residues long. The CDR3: CAIQNSGNTIYF. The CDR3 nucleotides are TGTGCCATCCAGAACTCTGGAAACACCATATATTTT.

This chain's CDR3 is CASTLTGGLSNEKLFF. Written as DNA, the CDR3 is TGCGCCAGCACGTTAACAGGGGGCCTGTCTAATGAAAAACTGTTTTTT. The chain recombines TRBV10-2 with TRBJ1-4; TRBD1 aligns across 9 bases. This CDR3 has 16 amino acids. J gave up 3 bases and V 7 bases, and 9 bases lay outside the gene matches. Germline V lookup: CDR1 WSHSY, CDR2 SAAADI.

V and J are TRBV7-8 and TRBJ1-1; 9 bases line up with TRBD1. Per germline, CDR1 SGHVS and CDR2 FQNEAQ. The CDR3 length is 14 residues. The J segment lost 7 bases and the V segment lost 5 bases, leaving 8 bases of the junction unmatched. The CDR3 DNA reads TGTGCCAGCAGCACCACCGGGACAGGGCTTGAAGCTTTCTTT. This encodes CASSTTGTGLEAFF.

The CDR3 sequence is CASTPLTQGDSPLHF. The CDR3 DNA is TGTGCCAGCACCCCCCTGACCCAAGGGGATTCACCCCTCCACTTT. This sequence joins TRBV5-5 and TRBJ1-6, with D possibly being TRBD1 (5 bases). The CDR3 runs 15 residues. The V and J ends lost 6 bases and 8 bases respectively, with 18 bases between them. Germline CDR1 SGHKS, CDR2 YYEKEE (reference sequence).

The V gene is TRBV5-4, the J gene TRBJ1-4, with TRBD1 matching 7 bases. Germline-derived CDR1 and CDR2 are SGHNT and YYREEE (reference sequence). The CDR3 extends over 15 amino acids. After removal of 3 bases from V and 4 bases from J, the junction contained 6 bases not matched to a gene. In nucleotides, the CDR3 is TGTGCCAGCAGCTCAAGGGGGCCAGATAATGAAAAACTGTTTTTT. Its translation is CASSSRGPDNEKLFF.

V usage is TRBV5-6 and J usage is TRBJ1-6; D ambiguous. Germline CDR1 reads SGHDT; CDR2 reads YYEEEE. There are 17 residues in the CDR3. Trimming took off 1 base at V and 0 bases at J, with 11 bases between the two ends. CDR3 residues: CASSLIAGSSYNSPLHF. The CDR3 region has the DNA TGTGCCAGCAGCTTGATCGCGGGAAGCTCCTATAATTCACCCCTCCACTTT. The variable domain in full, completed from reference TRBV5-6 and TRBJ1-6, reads DAGVTQSPTHLIKTRGQQVTLRCSPKSGHDTVSWYQQALGQGPQFIFQYYEEEERQRGNFPDRFSGHQFPNYSSELNVNALLLGDSALYLCASSLIAGSSYNSPLHFGNGTRLTVT.

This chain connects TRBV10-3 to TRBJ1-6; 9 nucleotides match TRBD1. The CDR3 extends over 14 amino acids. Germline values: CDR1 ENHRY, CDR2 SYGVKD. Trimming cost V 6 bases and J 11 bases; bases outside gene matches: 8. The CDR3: CAIRGQGRGAPLHF. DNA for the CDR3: TGTGCCATCAGGGGACAGGGTCGTGGGGCACCCCTCCACTTT.

The CDR3 DNA sequence: TGTGCCAGCAGCTTAAGGGGCCGCAGGGGGTCCGGAAACACCATATATTTT. It codes for CASSLRGRRGSGNTIYF. This chain links TRBV11-2 with TRBJ1-3; TRBD1 matches at 7 bases. The CDR3 runs to 17 residues. Germline values: CDR1 SGHAT, CDR2 FQNNGV. The junction had 11 bases not matched to a gene; V was cut back by 2 bases and J by 4 bases.

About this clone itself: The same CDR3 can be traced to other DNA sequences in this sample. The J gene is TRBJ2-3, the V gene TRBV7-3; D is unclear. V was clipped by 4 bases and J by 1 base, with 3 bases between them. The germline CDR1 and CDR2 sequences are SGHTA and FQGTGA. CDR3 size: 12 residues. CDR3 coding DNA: TGTGCCAGCAGCTCAGGCACAGATACGCAGTATTTT. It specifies CASSSGTDTQYF.

The chain's CDR3 is CASTRDRDPQETQYF. CDR3 nucleotides: TGTGCCAGCACCCGAGACAGGGACCCACAAGAGACCCAGTACTTC. The chain joins TRBV7-7 to TRBJ2-5; 7 bases map to TRBD1. Germline V lookup: CDR1 SSHAT, CDR2 FNYEAQ (reference sequence). This CDR3 is built from 15 residues. V trimming: 7 bases; J trimming: 2 bases; junction bases outside the gene matches: 10.

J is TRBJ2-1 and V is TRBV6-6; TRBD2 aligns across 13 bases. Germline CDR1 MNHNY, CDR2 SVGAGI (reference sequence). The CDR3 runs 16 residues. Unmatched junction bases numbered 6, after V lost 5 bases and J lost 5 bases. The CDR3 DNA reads TGTGCCAGCAGTCGATCCGGGACTAGCGGGGACAATGAGCAGTTCTTC. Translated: CASSRSGTSGDNEQFF.

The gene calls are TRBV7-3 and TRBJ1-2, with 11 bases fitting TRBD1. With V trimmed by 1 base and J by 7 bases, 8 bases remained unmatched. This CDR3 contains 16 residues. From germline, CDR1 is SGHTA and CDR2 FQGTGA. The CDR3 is CASSLIGGQGAAGYTF. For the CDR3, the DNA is TGTGCCAGCAGCTTAATAGGTGGACAGGGGGCGGCTGGCTACACCTTC.

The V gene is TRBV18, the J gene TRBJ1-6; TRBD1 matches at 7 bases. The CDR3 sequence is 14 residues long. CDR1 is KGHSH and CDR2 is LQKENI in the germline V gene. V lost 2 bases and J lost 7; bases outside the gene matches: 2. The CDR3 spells CASSPSGGNSPLHF. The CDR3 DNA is TGTGCCAGCTCACCATCAGGGGGAAATTCACCCCTCCACTTT.

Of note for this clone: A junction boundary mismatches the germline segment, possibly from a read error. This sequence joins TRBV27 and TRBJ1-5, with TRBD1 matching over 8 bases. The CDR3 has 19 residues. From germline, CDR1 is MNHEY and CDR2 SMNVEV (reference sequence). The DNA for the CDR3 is TGTGCCAGCAGCTTATACGCGGGACAGGCCGAATATAGCAATCAGCCCCAGCATTTT. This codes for CASSLYAGQAEYSNQPQHF.